What follows describes a single T cell receptor (beta chain). Antigen unknown. These data come from a study of breast tumors, draining lymph nodes, adjacent tissues. Whole-study findings and limits: Tumors had less TCR diversity than lymph nodes, more than nontumor tissue. Tumor and nontumor repertoires were significantly more similar in luminal-like than in basal-like breast cancer. Most tumor T cells seemingly derive from lymph node, then expand in tumor. Data only fit, rather than demonstrated, lymph node origin of most tumor T cells.

A single record per CDR3 protein comes from TCRdb applying MiXCR to the multiplex PCR reads. The profile shows 200,000 to 300,000 distinct CDR3 sequences, 30% of them singletons. Breast cancer patients provided tissue from their axillary draining lymph nodes. Specimen: axillary lymph node tissue. This sequence was found in a female donor with breast cancer. Some clones in this sample may be carry-over from other donors' samples.

The CDR3: CASSLNRGYDYGYTF. Written as DNA, the CDR3 is TGTGCCAGCAGCTTAAATCGGGGGTATGACTATGGCTACACCTTC. V usage is TRBV7-2 and J usage is TRBJ1-2; D possibly corresponds to TRBD1 (5 bases). The germline CDR1 and CDR2 sequences are SGHTA and FQGNSA. With 2 bases removed from V and 3 bases from J, the gap between germline ends came to 13 bases. CDR3 size: 15 residues.